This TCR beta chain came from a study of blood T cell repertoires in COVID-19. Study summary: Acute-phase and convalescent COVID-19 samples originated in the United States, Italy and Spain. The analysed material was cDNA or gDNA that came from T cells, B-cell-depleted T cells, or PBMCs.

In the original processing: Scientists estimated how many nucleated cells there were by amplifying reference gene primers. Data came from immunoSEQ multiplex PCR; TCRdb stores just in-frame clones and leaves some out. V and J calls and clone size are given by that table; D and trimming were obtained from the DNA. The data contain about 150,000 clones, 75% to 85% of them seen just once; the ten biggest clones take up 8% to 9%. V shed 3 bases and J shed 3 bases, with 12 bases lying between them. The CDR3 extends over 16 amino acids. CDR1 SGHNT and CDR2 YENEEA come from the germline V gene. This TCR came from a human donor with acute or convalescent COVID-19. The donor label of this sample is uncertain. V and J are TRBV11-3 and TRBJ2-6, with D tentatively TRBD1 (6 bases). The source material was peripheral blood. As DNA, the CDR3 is TGTGCCAGCAGCTTCGGCAGGGGAGATGGGGCCAACGTCCTGACTTTC. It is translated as CASSFGRGDGANVLTF.